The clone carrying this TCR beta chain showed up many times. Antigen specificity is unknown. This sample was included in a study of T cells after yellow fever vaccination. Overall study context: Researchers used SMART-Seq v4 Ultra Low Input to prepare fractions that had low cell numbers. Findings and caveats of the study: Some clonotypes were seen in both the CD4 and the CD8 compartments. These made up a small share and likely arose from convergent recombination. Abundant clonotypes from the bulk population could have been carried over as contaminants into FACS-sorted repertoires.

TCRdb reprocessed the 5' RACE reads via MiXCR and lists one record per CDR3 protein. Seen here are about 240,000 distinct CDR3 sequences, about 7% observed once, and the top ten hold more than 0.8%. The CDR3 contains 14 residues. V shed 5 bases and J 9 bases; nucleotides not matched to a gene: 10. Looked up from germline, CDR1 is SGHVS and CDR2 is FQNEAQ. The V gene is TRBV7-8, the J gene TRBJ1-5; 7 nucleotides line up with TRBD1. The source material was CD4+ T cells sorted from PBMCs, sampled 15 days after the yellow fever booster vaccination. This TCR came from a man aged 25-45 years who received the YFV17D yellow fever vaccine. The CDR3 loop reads CASSATGSNVPQHF. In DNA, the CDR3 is TGTGCCAGCAGCGCGACAGGGTCAAACGTGCCCCAGCATTTT.